The 8 T cell receptor beta chains listed next were all sequenced from one sample in a study of T cell repertoires in cytomegalovirus infection. MiXCR, run by TCRdb on the reads, gives a single entry per CDR3 protein. The table records roughly 280,000 distinct CDR3 sequences, roughly an eighth of them present only once. The source material was PBMCs. These receptors were taken from a human donor in good health (CMV status not recorded). Some clones in this sample may be carry-over from other donors' samples.

In this sample, this clonotype turned up many times. CDR3 nucleotide sequence: TGTGCCAGCAGCTTAAGAGGTGCCGGGACTAGCGGGACCTGGGGCACAGATACGCAGTATTTT. It encodes CASSLRGAGTSGTWGTDTQYF. The chain recombines TRBV7-2 with TRBJ2-3; TRBD2 aligns across 13 bases. The germline CDR1 and CDR2 sequences are SGHTA and FQGNSA. The CDR3 totals 21 residues. With 2 bases clipped from V and 1 base from J, the junction kept 15 bases outside the gene matches.

Only a few counts were recorded for this clonotype. The chain is built from TRBV20-1 and TRBJ2-7; 15 bases are shared with TRBD2. This CDR3 has 16 amino acids. V lost 1 base and J lost 6; bases outside the gene matches: 7. CDR1 DFQATT and CDR2 SNEGSKA come from the germline V gene (reference sequence). The CDR3 sequence is CSARAVGTSGRPEQYF. Here the CDR3 DNA reads TGCAGTGCTAGAGCCGTCGGGACTAGCGGGAGGCCCGAGCAGTACTTC.

CDR3 coding DNA: TGTGCCAGCAGTGTCGTGGTGGGGCCCCAGTACTTC. Translation: CASSVVVGPQYF. This chain joins TRBV2 and TRBJ2-5; tentative D call: TRBD1 (5 bases). The CDR3 is 12 residues long. Germline CDR1 and CDR2: SNHLY and FYNNEI. V lost 4 bases and J lost 9, with 12 bases in between.

This clonotype was detected ten times or more. The V gene is TRBV10-3, the J gene TRBJ1-5, with D uncertain. CDR3 length equals 13 residues. The V end lost 0 bases, the J end lost 7 bases, and 7 bases lay between the germline ends. Germline V gene data show CDR1 as ENHRY and CDR2 as SYGVKD. DNA for the CDR3: TGTGCCATCAGTGAGTCTTTATTACAGCCCCAGCATTTT. This translates into CAISESLLQPQHF.

This clonotype was found many times. The V call is TRBV19, the J call TRBJ1-5; perhaps TRBD1 as D (6 bases). CDR1 is LNHDA and CDR2 is SQIVND in the germline V gene (reference sequence). CDR3 length: 15 residues. Trimming left V 6 bases short and J 3 bases short, with 15 bases between. The CDR3 loop is CASSPGGMTNQPQHF. CDR3 in DNA: TGTGCCAGTAGCCCGGGGGGCATGACCAATCAGCCCCAGCATTTT.

In its sample, this clonotype was seen many times. The chain recombines TRBV7-9 with TRBJ1-1; D is uncertain. Germline CDR1 reads SEHNR; CDR2 reads FQNEAQ (reference sequence). The length of the CDR3 is 11 residues. Trimming left V 3 bases short and J 7 bases short, with 6 bases between. Here the CDR3 DNA reads TGTGCCAGCAGCTTCTCCCTTGAAGCTTTCTTT. Its protein product is CASSFSLEAFF.

A word on this clonotype: Sequence at one end of the junction differs from germline and may be a read error. The chain couples TRBV3-1 to TRBJ2-7, with D perhaps TRBD2 (7 bases). CDR3 length: 14 amino acids. Germline CDR1 reads LGHDT; CDR2 reads YNNKEL (reference sequence). The CDR3 sequence: CAGSQGGDPYEQYF. The CDR3 DNA reads TGTGCCGGCAGCCAAGGGGGGGATCCCTACGAGCAGTACTTC.

The rearrangement links TRBV29-1 to TRBJ1-6; 8 bases are a match to TRBD1. Germline V CDR1 and CDR2: SQVTM, ANQGSEA. This CDR3 is built from 14 residues. V was pared by 4 bases and J by 7 bases, with 6 bases of the junction left unmatched. The CDR3 sequence is CSVGTGIKNSPLHF. CDR3 DNA: TGCAGCGTTGGGACAGGGATTAAAAATTCACCCCTCCACTTT.